Below are 23 T cell receptor beta chains sequenced from a single sample in a study of T cells after yellow fever vaccination. TCRdb re-analysed the 5' RACE reads in MiXCR, keeping a single row per CDR3 protein. The table includes 96,000 or so distinct CDR3 sequences, over 8% detected once. The source was CD8+ T cells not binding an NS4B(214-222) dextramer, sorted from PBMCs, collected less than 18 days after the first yellow fever vaccination. The receptors were sampled from a man younger than 35 who received the YFV17D yellow fever vaccine.

The table lists this clonotype with many counts. This chain uses TRBV6-1 with TRBJ2-2; either TRBD1 or TRBD2 may supply D (5 bases each). Germline values: CDR1 MNHNS, CDR2 SASEGT. Trimming left V 4 bases short and J 6 bases short, with 9 bases between. The length of the CDR3 is 13 residues. The CDR3 protein is CASSAGTAGELFF. The CDR3 DNA reads as TGTGCCAGCAGTGCGGGGACGGCCGGGGAGCTGTTTTTT.

The chain recombines TRBV6-1 with TRBJ1-5, with TRBD1 as a possible D gene (5 bases). V shed 4 bases and J shed 0 bases, with 16 bases lying between them. The CDR3 is made up of 17 amino acids. Germline V gives CDR1 MNHNS, CDR2 SASEGT. CDR3: CASSVKGRGYSNQPQHF. DNA of the CDR3: TGTGCCAGCAGTGTTAAGGGTAGGGGATATAGCAATCAGCCCCAGCATTTT.

This clonotype was observed at least ten times. The chain couples TRBV7-2 to TRBJ1-1; possibly TRBD1 for D (5 bases). Looked up from germline, CDR1 is SGHTA and CDR2 is FQGNSA. This CDR3 has 14 amino acids. With 3 bases removed from V and 5 bases from J, the gap between germline ends came to 13 bases. The CDR3 reads CASSLTEYGTEAFF. The CDR3 DNA sequence: TGTGCCAGCAGCTTGACAGAGTATGGGACTGAAGCTTTCTTT.

This clonotype was seen only once. This may be a read error, as it is one base from a much larger clone. V usage is TRBV9 and J usage is TRBJ2-3, with D perhaps being TRBD1 or TRBD2 (5 bases each). The CDR3 has 13 amino acids. V was cut by 5 bases and J by 1 base, with 8 bases left in between. Germline loops: CDR1 SGDLS, CDR2 YYNGEE. CDR3 bases: TGTGCCAGCAGGGGGGAGCGCACAGATACGCAGTATTTT. Its translation: CASRGERTDTQYF.

CDR3 sequence: CSARGERSYEQYF. CDR3 sequence (DNA): TGCAGTGCTAGAGGCGAAAGATCCTACGAGCAGTACTTC. The chain employs TRBV20-1 and TRBJ2-7; D not resolved. The V gene lost 1 base and the J gene lost 1 base, with 8 bases spanning the gap. Looked up from germline, CDR1 is DFQATT and CDR2 is SNEGSKA (reference sequence). The CDR3 totals 13 residues.

The rearrangement links TRBV19 to TRBJ2-1; tentative D call: TRBD1 (6 bases). Between the trimmed V and J ends, which lost 5 bases and 6 bases, there was a span of 14 bases. Per the germline V gene, CDR1 is LNHDA and CDR2 is SQIVND (reference sequence). The CDR3 is 14 residues long. The CDR3 nucleotides are TGTGCCAGTAGTTCCCGTAACAGGGTCAATGAGCAGTTCTTC. Protein product: CASSSRNRVNEQFF.

The chain couples TRBV4-3 to TRBJ2-1; TRBD1 matches at 8 bases. Looked up from germline, CDR1 is LGHNA and CDR2 is YSLEER. Trimming cost V 3 bases and J 4 bases; bases outside gene matches: 5. This CDR3 has 15 amino acids. The CDR3 DNA follows: TGCGCCAGCAGCCAGGACAGGGTTCCTTACAATGAGCAGTTCTTC. Translated: CASSQDRVPYNEQFF.

V and J are TRBV7-9 and TRBJ2-5; tentatively, D is TRBD2 (6 bases). Trimming cost V 5 bases and J 3 bases, with 19 bases left between them. Per germline, CDR1 SEHNR and CDR2 FQNEAQ (reference sequence). This CDR3 is built from 16 residues. DNA of the CDR3: TGTGCCAGCAGCCCCCCGGCGGGACGGGTCAAAGAGACCCAGTACTTC. This gives the protein CASSPPAGRVKETQYF.

The sample holds a few counts of this clonotype. The V and J genes are TRBV15 and TRBJ2-4; 11 nucleotides align to TRBD1. Germline V CDR1 and CDR2: LNHNV, YYDKDF (reference sequence). The CDR3 totals 20 residues. The J segment lost 3 bases and the V segment lost 3 bases, leaving 16 bases of the junction unmatched. DNA for the CDR3: TGTGCCACCAGCAGGGGTCATAGGACAGGGGGCATAGAGGACAAAAACATTCAGTACTTC. Its protein product is CATSRGHRTGGIEDKNIQYF.

This clonotype was observed at least ten times. J is TRBJ1-1 and V is TRBV12-3 or TRBV12-4; D not resolved. V shed 6 bases and J shed 0 bases, with 14 bases lying between them. The CDR3 is made up of 15 amino acids. CDR3 residues: CASRPGEGLNTEAFF. The DNA for the CDR3 is TGTGCCAGCAGGCCCGGGGAAGGGTTGAACACTGAAGCTTTCTTT.

The CDR3 sequence: CASSSPTGGDFRKLIYNEQFF. Here the CDR3 DNA reads TGTGCCAGCAGCTCCCCGACAGGGGGCGATTTTCGGAAACTAATTTACAATGAGCAGTTCTTC. The chain has TRBV11-3 and TRBJ2-1, with TRBD1 identical over 10 bases. Trimming at V came to 4 bases and at J to 4 bases, leaving 22 bases not matched to a gene. This CDR3 has 21 amino acids. Germline CDR1 reads SGHNT; CDR2 reads YENEEA. Full variable domain (missing parts from reference TRBV11-3 and TRBJ2-1): EAGVVQSPRYKIIEKKQPVAFWCNPISGHNTLYWYLQNLGQGPELLIRYENEEAVDDSQLPKDRFSAERLKGVDSTLKIQPAELGDSAVYLCASSSPTGGDFRKLIYNEQFFGPGTRLTVL.

A few counts support this clonotype. The chain is built from TRBV11-1 and TRBJ2-5, with 9 positions matching TRBD1. This CDR3 is built from 18 residues. Per the germline V gene, CDR1 is SGHAT and CDR2 is FQDESV (reference sequence). Trimming cost V 2 bases and J 2 bases; bases outside gene matches: 12. In DNA form, the CDR3 reads TGTGCCAGCAGCTTACCCATACAGGGGGCGCTCGATCAAGAGACCCAGTACTTC. Protein sequence: CASSLPIQGALDQETQYF.

The rearrangement joins TRBV27 to TRBJ1-2, with TRBD1 as a possible D gene (5 bases). The CDR3 runs 13 residues. Trimming pared 2 bases from V and 6 bases from J, leaving 10 bases between. Germline CDR1 MNHEY, CDR2 SMNVEV (reference sequence). The CDR3 reads CASSLRGVHGYTF. CDR3 nucleotide sequence: TGTGCCAGCAGTTTAAGAGGGGTCCATGGCTACACCTTC.

This clonotype has at least ten counts. J is TRBJ1-1 and V is TRBV6-4, with 8 bases lining up with TRBD1. J lost 5 bases, V lost 10 bases, and 3 bases had no gene match. There are 11 residues in the CDR3. Germline V gives CDR1 MRHNA, CDR2 SNTAGT. Here the CDR3 reads CATRQGTEAFF. The CDR3 DNA reads as TGTGCCACCCGACAGGGGACTGAAGCTTTCTTT.

This chain connects TRBV4-1 to TRBJ2-1; D perhaps matches TRBD2 (5 bases). Germline lookup yields CDR1 MGHRA and CDR2 YSYEKL. V lost 4 bases, J lost 5 bases, and 15 bases lay in between. There are 15 residues in the CDR3. CDR3 DNA sequence: TGCGCCAGCAGCCCCTTCGAGGGCGCGGACAATGAGCAGTTCTTC. It codes for CASSPFEGADNEQFF.

This clonotype showed up just a few times. The chain is built from TRBV3-1 and TRBJ1-1, with 8 bases fitting TRBD1. The CDR3 length is 14 residues. J was trimmed by 0 bases and V by 7 bases; bases with no gene match: 4. Looked up from germline, CDR1 is LGHDT and CDR2 is YNNKEL (reference sequence). CDR3 in amino acids: CASKTGDMNTEAFF. The CDR3 bases are TGTGCCAGCAAGACAGGGGATATGAACACTGAAGCTTTCTTT.

This clonotype was observed a handful of times. CDR3 sequence: CASSLGGFYEQYV. The CDR3 nucleotides read TGTGCCAGCAGCTTAGGTGGTTTCTACGAGCAGTACGTC. This rearrangement joins TRBV7-6 to TRBJ2-7; D is unclear. This CDR3 spans 13 amino acids. V gave up 1 base and J gave up 3 bases, with 7 bases separating them. Germline CDR1 is SGHVS and CDR2 is FNYEAQ.

This clonotype was seen ten or more times. The chain employs TRBV5-1 and TRBJ2-3; TRBD2 is a possible D gene (5 bases). Germline V lookup: CDR1 SGHRS, CDR2 YFSETQ. Trimming cost V 0 bases and J 2 bases, with 19 bases left between them. CDR3 length: 18 amino acids. The CDR3 nucleotides are TGCGCCAGCAGCTTGGACACCACTCTAGCAGTGGTCACAGATACGCAGTATTTT. This codes for CASSLDTTLAVVTDTQYF.

This clonotype was observed a few times. The CDR3 DNA follows: TGTGCCAGCAGTTACTCTGGACAGGTCCATGAGCAGTTCTTC. Translating it yields CASSYSGQVHEQFF. The chain joins TRBV6-2 or TRBV6-3 to TRBJ2-1, with TRBD1 matching over 7 bases. The CDR3 is 14 residues long. Trimming cost V 0 bases and J 8 bases; bases outside gene matches: 4. From germline, CDR1 is MNHEY and CDR2 SVGEGT.

This clonotype was counted ten times or more. This sequence joins TRBV5-1 and TRBJ2-4; 8 bases fit TRBD1. Per the germline V gene, CDR1 is SGHRS and CDR2 is YFSETQ. The CDR3 runs 16 residues. J was trimmed by 1 base and V by 0 bases; bases with no gene match: 3. The CDR3 sequence is CASSLGTGPAKNIQYF. The CDR3 DNA sequence: TGCGCCAGCAGCTTGGGGACAGGGCCGGCCAAAAACATTCAGTACTTC.

CDR3 nucleotides: TGTGCCAGCAGCTTCGGCGGGGGCCTTTCCACCGGGGAGCTGTTTTTT. Protein: CASSFGGGLSTGELFF. V is TRBV7-2 and J is TRBJ2-2; TRBD2 might be the D (7 bases). Germline V gives CDR1 SGHTA, CDR2 FQGNSA. V lost 3 bases, J lost 4 bases, and 15 bases lay in between. The CDR3 has 16 residues.

V is TRBV4-3 and J is TRBJ2-1; D is possibly TRBD1 (6 bases). The CDR3 has 16 amino acids. V lost 0 bases, J lost 0 bases, and 9 bases lay in between. The germline CDR1 and CDR2 sequences are LGHNA and YSLEER. Here the CDR3 reads CASSQDRGSSYNEQFF. DNA for the CDR3: TGCGCCAGCAGCCAAGATAGGGGGAGCTCCTACAATGAGCAGTTCTTC.

In this sample, this clonotype turned up many times. This sequence joins TRBV24-1 and TRBJ2-2; no clear D gene. CDR1 KGHDR and CDR2 SFDVKD come from the germline V gene. CDR3 size: 14 residues. Between the trimmed V and J ends, which lost 2 bases and 3 bases, there was a span of 6 bases. The CDR3 coding sequence is TGTGCCACCAGTGATTCCGGATACACCGGGGAGCTGTTTTTT. As protein: CATSDSGYTGELFF.